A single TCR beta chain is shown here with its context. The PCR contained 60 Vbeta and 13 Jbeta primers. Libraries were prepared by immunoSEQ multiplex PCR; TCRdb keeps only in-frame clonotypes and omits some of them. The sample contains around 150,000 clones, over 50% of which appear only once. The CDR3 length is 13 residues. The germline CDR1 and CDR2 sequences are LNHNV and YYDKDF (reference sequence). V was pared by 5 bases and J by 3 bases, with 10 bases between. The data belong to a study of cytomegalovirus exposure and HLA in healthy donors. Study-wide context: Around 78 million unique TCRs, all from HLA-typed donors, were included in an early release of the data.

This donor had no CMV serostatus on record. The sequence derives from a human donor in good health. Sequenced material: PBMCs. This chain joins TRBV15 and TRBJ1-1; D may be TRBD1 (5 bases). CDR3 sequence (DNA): TGTGCCACCAGCGCGCAGGGTTACACTGAAGCTTTCTTT. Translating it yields CATSAQGYTEAFF.